This entry describes one T cell receptor beta chain. Its cognate antigen is unknown. The data derive from a study of cytomegalovirus exposure and HLA in healthy donors. Primers: 60 Vbeta forward and 13 Jbeta reverse. The assay was immunoSEQ multiplex PCR, and TCRdb's table has in-frame clones only and misses some. This repertoire shows about 270,000 clones, 86% found once; its top ten account for less than 4.5%. With 0 bases removed from V and 7 bases from J, the gap between germline ends came to 13 bases. Germline V lookup: CDR1 SGHVS, CDR2 FQNEAQ. CDR3 length equals 15 residues. Study-wide findings and caveats: The study designated fewer than 200 TCR beta chains cytomegalovirus-associated.

The chain is built from TRBV7-8 and TRBJ1-5; no firm D call. The sequence came from a middle-aged man in good health and CMV-seropositive. Material: PBMCs. The CDR3 is CASSLAGVQGQPQHF. CDR3 sequence (DNA): TGTGCCAGCAGCTTAGCCGGAGTCCAAGGCCAGCCCCAGCATTTT.